The next 5 T cell receptor beta chains were all read from a single sample in a study of identical twins. TCRdb re-called the 5' RACE reads with MiXCR, one entry per CDR3 protein. The sample lists around 250,000 distinct CDR3 sequences, roughly 13% occurring once. A further study also used this sample, focusing on yellow fever vaccine responses in identical twins.

The sample taken for sequencing was memory (CD45RO+) T cells sorted from blood. The receptor set was obtained from a woman younger than 35 in good health.

V gene TRBV11-2 combines with J gene TRBJ1-5; perhaps TRBD1 as D (6 bases). CDR1 and CDR2 (germline): SGHAT, FQNNGV. The germline V and J ends were trimmed by 5 bases and 7 bases, with 12 bases remaining between them. The CDR3 length is 13 residues. CDR3 protein: CASSVTGNQPQHF. CDR3 nucleotides: TGTGCCAGCAGCGTAACAGGGAACCAGCCCCAGCATTTT.

The chain has TRBV7-2 and TRBJ2-7; no reliable D call. The length of the CDR3 is 15 residues. The V end lost 0 bases, the J end lost 3 bases, and 12 bases lay between the germline ends. The germline V gene encodes CDR1 SGHTA and CDR2 FQGNSA. Here the CDR3 reads CASSLARPIFYEQYF. The DNA of the CDR3 is TGTGCCAGCAGCTTAGCGAGGCCCATTTTCTACGAGCAGTACTTC.

In this sample, this clonotype turned up many times. This chain joins TRBV28 and TRBJ1-2; weak D call: TRBD1 (5 bases). This CDR3 comprises 13 residues. The germline gives CDR1 MDHEN, CDR2 SYDVKM. V was shortened by 3 bases and J by 4 bases, with 9 bases between the two germline ends. CDR3 sequence: CASSLQGFYGYTF. The CDR3 DNA reads as TGTGCCAGCAGTTTGCAGGGTTTCTATGGCTACACCTTC.

This sequence joins TRBV5-1 and TRBJ2-2; D remains unclear. CDR3 length equals 15 residues. V was clipped by 0 bases and J by 3 bases, with 9 bases between them. Germline CDR1 is SGHRS and CDR2 is YFSETQ. This chain's CDR3 is CASSLELADTGELFF. The CDR3 bases are TGCGCCAGCAGCTTGGAGTTGGCGGACACCGGGGAGCTGTTTTTT.

This clonotype was observed a handful of times. The chain has TRBV30 and TRBJ1-2; D is uncertain. CDR3 length: 11 residues. Between the trimmed V and J ends, which lost 5 bases and 7 bases, there was a span of 11 bases. CDR1 and CDR2 (germline): GTSNPN, SVGIG (reference sequence). In DNA, the CDR3 is TGTGCCTGGCGCTACCCCGGTGGCTACACCTTC. It is translated as CAWRYPGGYTF.